Here is one T cell receptor beta chain with its context. The CDR3 runs to 18 residues. Unmatched junction bases numbered 14, after V lost 1 base and J lost 5 bases. Looked up from germline, CDR1 is SGHDN and CDR2 is FVKESK. The table came from immunoSEQ multiplex PCR; TCRdb's copy has only in-frame clones and leaves some out. The table lists about 75,000 clones, more than 70% of them singletons. This entry belongs to a study of T cell changes during pregnancy in multiple sclerosis. The chain uses TRBV14 and TRBJ2-5; 9 nucleotides match TRBD1. This clonotype was obtained from a female donor in good health, enrolled as a control in a pregnancy study. Source: peripheral blood, taken in the first trimester of pregnancy. The CDR3 loop is CASSQVWGDRDLQETQYF. The CDR3 DNA is TGTGCCAGCAGCCAAGTTTGGGGGGACAGGGACCTTCAGGAGACCCAGTACTTC.